This T cell receptor (beta chain) was found in a study of blood T cell repertoires in COVID-19. Assay used: immunoSEQ multiplex PCR; TCRdb lists only in-frame clones, some missing. The table has about 210,000 clones, approximately 81% seen once. Per the germline V gene, CDR1 is SQVTM and CDR2 is ANQGSEA. The CDR3 is 19 amino acids. Between the trimmed V and J ends, which lost 0 bases and 3 bases, there was a span of 27 bases. The receptor comes from a woman between 45 and 60 years old with acute COVID-19. Sequencing was done on a sample of PBMCs or T cells enriched from blood (not recorded which). The chain has TRBV29-1 and TRBJ2-7; TRBD2 is a possible D gene (6 bases). CDR3 sequence reads: CSVEDPRDSLKRPLYEQYF. CDR3 coding DNA: TGCAGCGTTGAAGATCCTCGGGACTCCCTGAAGCGCCCCCTCTACGAGCAGTACTTC.